The T cell receptor (beta chain) described here comes from a study of CD8 T cells in ankylosing spondylitis. With regard to this clonotype: What it binds is unknown.

TCRdb processed the 5' RACE reads anew with MiXCR; each CDR3 protein has one entry. Among roughly 300,000 distinct CDR3 sequences listed, roughly 8% were seen once. Regarding the study as a whole: Fewer than ten highly homologous variants made up a TCR beta motif that seemed to typify ankylosing spondylitis blood. The authors reported significant enrichment of disease-linked clones in matched ankylosing spondylitis synovial fluid.

V shed 4 bases and J shed 10 bases, with 12 bases lying between them. Looked up from germline, CDR1 is KGHDR and CDR2 is SFDVKD. The CDR3 is 12 amino acids. Sequencing was done on a sample of blood, either unsorted or a sorted T cell fraction (not recorded which). The rearrangement joins TRBV24-1 to TRBJ1-1; D ambiguous. This sequence was found in a male donor with ankylosing spondylitis. The CDR3 coding sequence is TGTGCCACCAGTGACGGTAGATCCCGAGCTTTCTTT. Translated: CATSDGRSRAFF.